These 3 T cell receptor beta chains were sequenced from one sample in a study of spatial heterogeneity in lung cancer. Time point given: sample taken at primary tumor resection. One entry per CDR3 protein results from TCRdb running MiXCR on the 5' RACE reads. This sample yields some 41,000 distinct CDR3 sequences, of which nearly 7% are seen a single time; around 45% belongs to the top ten. Material: PBMCs, obtained at surgery. The receptors were sampled from a female donor with early-stage non-small cell lung cancer.

In regard to this clonotype: A much larger clone differs by one base, so this may be a read error. The V call is TRBV28, the J call TRBJ1-1; D call uncertain. The CDR3 runs to 13 residues. Germline V gene data show CDR1 as MDHEN and CDR2 as SYDVKM. CDR3 sequence (DNA): TGTGCCAGCAGTCCCTGGGCGAAGACTGAAGCTTACTTT. Its protein is CASSPWAKTEAYF.

The V gene is TRBV27, the J gene TRBJ1-1; no clear D. Germline CDR1 MNHEY, CDR2 SMNVEV (reference sequence). The CDR3 is 15 residues long. V was shortened by 0 bases and J by 0 bases, with 8 bases between the two germline ends. CDR3 bases: TGTGCCAGCAGTTTATCGAGCGTGATGAACACTGAAGCTTTCTTT. Translated: CASSLSSVMNTEAFF.

J is TRBJ2-7 and V is TRBV6-5; 8 bases match TRBD1. Per the germline V gene, CDR1 is MNHEY and CDR2 is SVGAGI. The CDR3 is 13 amino acids. With 6 bases clipped from V and 6 bases from J, the junction kept 7 bases outside the gene matches. This CDR3 reads CASRPGQVSEQYF. The CDR3 nucleotides read TGTGCCAGCAGACCGGGACAGGTCTCCGAGCAGTACTTC.